This is a list of T cell receptor beta chains from one sample in a study of T cell responses to AZD1222 COVID-19 vaccine. The assay was immunoSEQ multiplex PCR, and TCRdb's table has in-frame clones only and misses some. Of about 110,000 clones listed, roughly nine tenths are singletons. Sequencing was performed on peripheral blood, taken on day 0 of MenACWY control vaccination. Receptor source: an adult in good health. Both conserved end residues are part of each CDR3. Each record gives: D gene, J gene, V gene, clone size, CDR3 protein, CDR3 DNA. D genes are given only for firm matches. Not every row has a clone size; where given, it reads once, few, many or a size class.

d_call: TRBD1; j_call: TRBJ2-7; v_call: TRBV11-2; clone_size: few; cdr3_aa: CASSLEGTGSYEQYF; cdr3_nt: TGTGCCAGCAGCTTAGAGGGGACAGGGTCTTACGAGCAGTACTTC
d_call: NA; j_call: TRBJ1-4; v_call: TRBV2; clone_size: NA; cdr3_aa: CASRRPQTNEKLFF; cdr3_nt: TGTGCCAGCAGACGGCCTCAGACTAATGAAAAACTGTTTTTT
d_call: TRBD1; j_call: TRBJ2-3; v_call: TRBV6-5; clone_size: NA; cdr3_aa: CASSLGTGRTDTQYF; cdr3_nt: TGTGCCAGCAGCCTGGGGACAGGGAGGACAGATACGCAGTATTTT
d_call: NA; j_call: TRBJ1-1; v_call: TRBV25-1; clone_size: NA; cdr3_aa: CASSELQNTEAFF; cdr3_nt: TGTGCCAGCAGTGAACTCCAGAACACTGAAGCTTTCTTT
d_call: NA; j_call: TRBJ2-1; v_call: TRBV18; clone_size: NA; cdr3_aa: CASSPGENEQFF; cdr3_nt: TGTGCCAGCTCACCTGGAGAGAATGAGCAGTTCTTC
d_call: NA; j_call: TRBJ1-1; v_call: TRBV12-3/TRBV12-4; clone_size: few; cdr3_aa: CASSPGNTEAFF; cdr3_nt: TGTGCCAGCAGTCCGGGGAACACTGAAGCTTTCTTT
d_call: NA; j_call: TRBJ2-1; v_call: TRBV19; clone_size: NA; cdr3_aa: CASLGGRGSYNEQFF; cdr3_nt: TGTGCCAGCCTTGGGGGTCGGGGATCCTACAATGAGCAGTTCTTC
d_call: TRBD1; j_call: TRBJ1-2; v_call: TRBV19; clone_size: NA; cdr3_aa: CASSVGQFYGYTF; cdr3_nt: TGTGCCAGTAGCGTGGGACAGTTCTATGGCTACACCTTC
d_call: TRBD2; j_call: TRBJ2-3; v_call: TRBV5-1; clone_size: NA; cdr3_aa: CASSLGEGSTDTQYF; cdr3_nt: TGCGCCAGCAGCTTGGGGGAGGGAAGCACAGATACGCAGTATTTT
d_call: TRBD1; j_call: TRBJ1-2; v_call: TRBV11-2; clone_size: NA; cdr3_aa: CASSTGGVGYTF; cdr3_nt: TGTGCCAGCAGTACAGGGGGCGTTGGCTACACCTTC
d_call: NA; j_call: TRBJ1-4; v_call: TRBV7-9; clone_size: NA; cdr3_aa: CASSFAGEKLFF; cdr3_nt: TGTGCCAGCAGCTTTGCGGGGGAAAAACTGTTTTTT